The clone carrying this T cell receptor (beta chain) was detected only once. What it binds is not known. Every donor gave roughly 9.2 milliliters of peripheral blood. The V end was cut by 4 bases, the J end by 5 bases, with 14 bases between. This CDR3 is 14 amino acids long. CDR1 is MNHEY and CDR2 is SMNVEV in the germline V gene (reference sequence). Through a sample-barcoded 5' primer and a J-beta primer mix, a second PCR was run for about 6 to 11 cycles. TCRdb re-called the 5' RACE reads through MiXCR, storing one row per CDR3 protein. The top ten hold 0.65% to 0.95% of the sample, which has some 1,000,000 distinct CDR3 sequences, approximately 25% seen once. The sample is drawn from a study of blood T cells in healthy people across ages. Overall study results and limits: Naive CD4+ cell counts and diversity both ran higher in long-lived than in aged donors.

The same data also went into a second study, on T cells of mothers and their children. That study reports: Sequencing got over 8 million TCR beta CDR3 reads from each mother and some 3 million from each child.

V gene TRBV27 combines with J gene TRBJ2-5; D call uncertain. This receptor was obtained from a girl aged 2 to 9 in good health. The sample consisted of blood. This chain's CDR3 is CASSSRISGETQYF. The CDR3 DNA reads TGTGCCAGCAGTTCCAGGATCAGTGGGGAGACCCAGTACTTC.